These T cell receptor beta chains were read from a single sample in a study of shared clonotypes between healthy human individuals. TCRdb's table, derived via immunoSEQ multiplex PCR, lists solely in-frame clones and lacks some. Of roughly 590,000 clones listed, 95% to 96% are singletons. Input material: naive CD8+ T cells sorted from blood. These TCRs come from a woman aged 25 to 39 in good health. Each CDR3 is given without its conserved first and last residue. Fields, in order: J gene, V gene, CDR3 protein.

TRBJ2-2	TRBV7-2	ASSLDHTGELF
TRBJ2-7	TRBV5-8	ASSPPWAGGSYEQY
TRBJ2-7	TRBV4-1	ASSQGDSRNEQY
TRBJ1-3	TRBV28	ASSFQQSSGNTIY
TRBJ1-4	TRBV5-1	ASSGTGRNEKLF
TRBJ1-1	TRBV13	ASRPGTGGTEAF
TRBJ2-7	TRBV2	ASSAPTTEQY
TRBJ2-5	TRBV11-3	ASSLVPGHIQETQY
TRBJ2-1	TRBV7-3	ASSLSANEQF
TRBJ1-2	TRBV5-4	ASSLGASGYT
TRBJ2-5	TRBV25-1	ASSAPGLAWGTQY
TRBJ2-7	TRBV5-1	ASSPTGGSYEQY
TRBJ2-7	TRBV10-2	ASSEPTRSYEQY
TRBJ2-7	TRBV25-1	ASSVQGLIYEQY
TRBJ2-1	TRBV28	ASSLIIAGRENEQF
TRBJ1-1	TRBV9	ASSVVLGNTEAF